This entry lists 8 T cell receptor beta chains sequenced from one sample in a study of spatial heterogeneity in lung cancer. In TCRdb, the 5' RACE reads were re-called with MiXCR into one record per CDR3 protein. Altogether roughly 75,000 distinct CDR3 sequences are present, about 14% being singletons, with the ten largest covering roughly 6.9%. Time point specified: sample taken at primary tumor resection. Sequencing covered unsorted whole RNA taken from tumor, nontumor lung or frozen PBMC. The material sequenced was PBMCs, taken at surgery. The source is a male donor with early-stage non-small cell lung cancer.

This clonotype was seen at least ten times. V usage is TRBV4-1 and J usage is TRBJ1-3; 10 positions agree with TRBD1. Losses at the gene ends were 4 bases for V and 4 bases for J; bases not matched to a gene: 10. This CDR3 is built from 17 residues. The germline gives CDR1 MGHRA, CDR2 YSYEKL. The CDR3 loop reads CASSRGTGAFGGNTIYF. The CDR3, as DNA: TGCGCCAGCAGCCGCGGGACAGGGGCTTTTGGCGGAAACACCATATATTTT.

The J gene is TRBJ2-3, the V gene TRBV7-9; D not certain. The CDR3 has 15 residues. The germline CDR1 and CDR2 sequences are SEHNR and FQNEAQ (reference sequence). The ends were cut back, 4 bases at V and 2 bases at J, with 13 bases in the middle. The CDR3 region has the DNA TGTGCCAGCAGCTCAGACACATATTACACAGATACGCAGTATTTT. It translates to CASSSDTYYTDTQYF. The complete variable domain, with remaining parts taken from reference TRBV7-9 and TRBJ2-3, reads DTGVSQNPRHKITKRGQNVTFRCDPISEHNRLYWYRQTLGQGPEFLTYFQNEAQLEKSRLLSDRFSAERPKGSFSTLEIQRTEQGDSAMYLCASSSDTYYTDTQYFGPGTRLTVL.

The chain employs TRBV12-3 or TRBV12-4 and TRBJ1-1, with D unclear. The CDR3 totals 14 residues. V was shortened by 7 bases and J by 4 bases, with 16 bases between the two germline ends. CDR3 DNA: TGTGCCAGCATTTCGGTCCCCGGGAGCACTGAAGCTTTCTTT. Protein: CASISVPGSTEAFF.

This rearrangement joins TRBV7-9 to TRBJ2-7; 12 positions agree with TRBD2. The CDR3 extends over 17 amino acids. Looked up from germline, CDR1 is SEHNR and CDR2 is FQNEAQ (reference sequence). With 3 bases clipped from V and 1 base from J, the junction kept 7 bases outside the gene matches. The CDR3 region has the DNA TGTGCCAGCAGCTTCGCTAGCGGGAGGGCTAGGTCCTACGAGCAGTACTTC. Encoded protein: CASSFASGRARSYEQYF.

This chain connects TRBV9 to TRBJ2-1, with 10 bases that match TRBD2. This CDR3 is 15 amino acids long. Per the germline V gene, CDR1 is SGDLS and CDR2 is YYNGEE. Trimming cost V 3 bases and J 6 bases; bases outside gene matches: 6. This chain's CDR3 is CASSGVAGGSNEQFF. CDR3 nucleotides: TGTGCCAGCAGCGGTGTAGCGGGAGGATCCAATGAGCAGTTCTTC. The complete variable domain, with remaining parts taken from reference TRBV9 and TRBJ2-1, reads DSGVTQTPKHLITATGQRVTLRCSPRSGDLSVYWYQQSLDQGLQFLIQYYNGEERAKGNILERFSAQQFPDLHSELNLSSLELGDSALYFCASSGVAGGSNEQFFGPGTRLTVL.

CDR3 residues: CASSPLRGNTIYF. The CDR3 nucleotides are TGTGCCAGCAGCCCCCTCAGGGGAAACACCATATATTTT. The chain carries TRBV7-9 and TRBJ1-3; D unclear. Trimming left V 5 bases short and J 4 bases short, with 9 bases between. Per germline, CDR1 SEHNR and CDR2 FQNEAQ (reference sequence). The CDR3 totals 13 residues.

This clonotype was seen at least ten times. This chain uses TRBV5-1 with TRBJ2-7, with D possibly matching TRBD2 (7 bases). The CDR3 has 13 residues. Trimming removed 8 bases from V and 7 bases from J, with 19 bases in between. Germline-derived CDR1 and CDR2 are SGHRS and YFSETQ. CDR3 amino acids: CASAEAGEGEQYF. The CDR3 DNA reads TGCGCCAGTGCCGAGGCAGGGGAGGGGGAGCAGTACTTC.

This clonotype came up many times. This sequence joins TRBV5-1 and TRBJ2-1; D gene ambiguous. The germline V and J ends were trimmed by 5 bases and 6 bases, with 18 bases remaining between them. The CDR3 extends over 15 amino acids. The germline V gene has CDR1 SGHRS and CDR2 YFSETQ. DNA of the CDR3: TGCGCCAGCAGTATGAACGGGCAGCCTCTCAATGAGCAGTTCTTC. Translation gives CASSMNGQPLNEQFF.